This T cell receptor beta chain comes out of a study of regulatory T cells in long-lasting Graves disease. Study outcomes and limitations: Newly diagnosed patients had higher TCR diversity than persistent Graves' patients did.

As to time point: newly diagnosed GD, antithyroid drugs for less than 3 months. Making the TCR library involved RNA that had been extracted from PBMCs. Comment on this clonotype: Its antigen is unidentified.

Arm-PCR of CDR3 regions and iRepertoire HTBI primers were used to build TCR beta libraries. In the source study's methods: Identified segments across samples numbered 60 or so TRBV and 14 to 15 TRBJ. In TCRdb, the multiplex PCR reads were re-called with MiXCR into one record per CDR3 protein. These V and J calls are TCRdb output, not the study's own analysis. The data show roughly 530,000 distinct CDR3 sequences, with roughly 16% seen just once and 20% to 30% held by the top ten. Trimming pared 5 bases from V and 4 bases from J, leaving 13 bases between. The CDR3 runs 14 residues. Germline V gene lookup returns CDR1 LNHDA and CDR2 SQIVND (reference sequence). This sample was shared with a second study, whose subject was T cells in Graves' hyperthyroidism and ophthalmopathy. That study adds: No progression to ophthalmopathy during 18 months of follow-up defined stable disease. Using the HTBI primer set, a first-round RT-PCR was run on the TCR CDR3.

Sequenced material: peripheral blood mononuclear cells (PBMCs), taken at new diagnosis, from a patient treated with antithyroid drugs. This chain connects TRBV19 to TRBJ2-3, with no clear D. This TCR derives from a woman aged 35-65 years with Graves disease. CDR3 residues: CASSLDRTSDTQYF. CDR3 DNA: TGTGCCAGTAGTCTCGATCGGACCTCAGATACGCAGTATTTT. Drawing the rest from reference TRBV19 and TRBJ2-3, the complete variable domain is DGGITQSPKYLFRKEGQNVTLSCEQNLNHDAMYWYRQDPGQGLRLIYYSQIVNDFQKGDIAEGYSVSREKKESFPLTVTSAQKNPTAFYLCASSLDRTSDTQYFGPGTRLTVL.